Reported below is one T cell receptor beta chain. The CDR3 runs 15 residues. The germline V gene encodes CDR1 SGHTA and CDR2 FQGNSA. V lost 4 bases and J lost 0, with 13 bases in between. Original processing notes: Amplification with reference gene primers provided the estimates of nucleated cell counts. This table comes from immunoSEQ multiplex PCR, and its TCRdb copy is limited to in-frame clones, with some not included. From that table come the V and J calls and clone size; the DNA was used to work out D and trimming. The sample holds hundreds of thousands of clones; around nine tenths are singletons and the top ten take just under 9%. The entry originates in a study of blood T cell repertoires in COVID-19. Study information: Both acute and convalescent COVID-19 samples were obtained from the United States, Italy and Spain. PBMCs, B-cell-depleted T cells, or T cells were the source of the cDNA or gDNA that made up the material.

Across over 20 US areas, participants ranged in age from about 18 to 90 years. The J gene is TRBJ2-7, the V gene TRBV7-2, with D perhaps matching TRBD2 (6 bases). Specimen: PBMCs or T cells enriched from blood (not recorded which). The sequence derives from a man aged 35-49 years who had recovered from COVID-19. CDR3 DNA: TGTGCCAGCAGCTACGGGGGACGGAGCTCCTACGAGCAGTACTTC. Residues: CASSYGGRSSYEQYF.